The subject of this entry is one T cell receptor beta chain. Its antigen is not identified. Treatment noted: oral pan-JAK inhibitor, 5-10 mg twice daily. PBMC-derived CD4+ and CD8+ T cells were sorted. The data are from a study of CD8+ T cells in alopecia areata. V shed 5 bases, J shed 6 bases, and the junction held 13 bases outside the gene matches. Germline CDR1 is SGHVS and CDR2 is FQNEAQ. The CDR3 spans 16 residues. Study-wide results and caveats: Clonality was higher in lesional than normal scalp, especially in alopecia totalis/universalis.

After isolation, RNA underwent reverse transcription to generate cDNA as the sequencing template. TCRdb keeps only in-frame clones here, not all; method: immunoSEQ multiplex PCR. The profile shows roughly 120,000 clones, roughly 50% of them singletons. The genes are TRBV7-8 and TRBJ2-3, with TRBD2 matching 8 bases. The clonotype originates from a human donor with alopecia areata. Sample: CD8+ T cells sorted from blood, taken at week 24, from a patient treated with tofacitinib. For the CDR3, the DNA is TGTGCCAGCAGCCCTCCAGCGGGGGCCCTTTCGGATACGCAGTATTTT. Its protein product is CASSPPAGALSDTQYF.